The 32 T cell receptor beta chains in this list originate from one sample, sequenced in a study of control samples from healthy donors and cancer patients. Assay used: immunoSEQ multiplex PCR; TCRdb lists only in-frame clones, some missing. This table holds 170,000 or so clones, approximately 92% found once. Input material: blood. The receptors stem from a man in his late teens or twenties in good health.

The J gene is TRBJ1-3, the V gene TRBV12-5; no definite D call. V lost 4 bases and J 4 bases, leaving 11 bases between the germline ends. The germline V gene encodes CDR1 LGHNT and CDR2 FRNRAP. This CDR3 is 14 amino acids long. The CDR3 reads CASGSLGFGNTIYF. The CDR3 DNA sequence: TGTGCTAGTGGTTCCCTCGGGTTCGGAAACACCATATATTTT.

The chain recombines TRBV5-1 with TRBJ2-5; D unresolved. Germline CDR1 is SGHRS and CDR2 is YFSETQ. The CDR3 spans 14 residues. Trimming left V 4 bases short and J 3 bases short, with 13 bases between. CDR3 residues: CASSQKDAKETQYF. CDR3 DNA: TGCGCCAGCAGCCAAAAAGACGCCAAAGAGACCCAGTACTTC.

A single count supports this clone. V is TRBV27 and J is TRBJ2-2; the D call may be TRBD1 or TRBD2 (7 bases each). Germline CDR1 and CDR2: MNHEY and SMNVEV (reference sequence). This CDR3 region has 14 residues. V was cut by 3 bases and J by 5 bases, with 10 bases left in between. The CDR3 is CASSFQGGTGELFF. CDR3 bases: TGTGCCAGCAGTTTTCAGGGGGGGACCGGGGAGCTGTTTTTT.

V usage is TRBV24-1 and J usage is TRBJ2-3; the D is unclear. CDR1 and CDR2 (germline): KGHDR, SFDVKD. The CDR3 spans 15 residues. V lost 4 bases, J lost 2 bases, and 12 bases lay in between. CDR3 DNA sequence: TGTGCCACCAGTGACACGGTGGCTTTCACAGATACGCAGTATTTT. As protein: CATSDTVAFTDTQYF.

The chain employs TRBV12-3 or TRBV12-4 and TRBJ2-1, with D perhaps TRBD1 (6 bases). The CDR3 covers 13 residues. V shed 5 bases and J shed 11 bases, with 16 bases lying between them. CDR3 protein: CASSEPGQLKQFF. CDR3 bases: TGTGCCAGCAGTGAACCGGGACAACTAAAGCAGTTCTTC.

The rearrangement joins TRBV4-1 to TRBJ2-1; unclear D gene. CDR3 length: 14 amino acids. Per germline, CDR1 MGHRA and CDR2 YSYEKL. With 6 bases removed from V and 5 bases from J, the gap between germline ends came to 14 bases. The CDR3 reads CASRLTWVDNEQFF. The CDR3, as DNA: TGCGCCAGCAGATTGACCTGGGTTGACAATGAGCAGTTCTTC.

The CDR3 coding sequence is TGTGCCAGCAGTGAAAGTGGGTGGCAGGGGGCGGAAAAACTGTTTTTT. Protein sequence: CASSESGWQGAEKLFF. V usage is TRBV6-1 and J usage is TRBJ1-4; TRBD1 matches at 8 bases. CDR3 length: 16 residues. CDR1 and CDR2 (germline): MNHNS, SASEGT. The V gene end was trimmed by 2 bases and the J gene end by 8 bases; junction bases not matched to a gene: 10.

This sequence joins TRBV25-1 and TRBJ1-5; D remains unclear. V lost 1 base and J lost 4, with 14 bases in between. The CDR3 extends over 16 amino acids. The germline CDR1 and CDR2 sequences are MGHDK and SYGVNS. CDR3 in amino acids: CASSELRAVWNQPQHF. The CDR3 coding sequence is TGTGCCAGCAGTGAATTGAGGGCGGTATGGAATCAGCCCCAGCATTTT.

J is TRBJ1-2 and V is TRBV12-5; weak D call: TRBD1 (6 bases). The V and J ends lost 6 bases and 8 bases respectively, with 13 bases between them. Germline lookup yields CDR1 LGHNT and CDR2 FRNRAP. The CDR3 loop spans 12 amino acids. The CDR3 reads CASGQGSWGYTF. The CDR3 bases are TGTGCTAGTGGACAGGGCTCCTGGGGCTACACCTTC.

The V gene is TRBV28, the J gene TRBJ2-4, with no clear D. Germline CDR1 and CDR2: MDHEN and SYDVKM. The CDR3 is made up of 14 amino acids. V shed 6 bases and J shed 5 bases, with 14 bases lying between them. The CDR3 nucleotides read TGTGCCAGCAGCAAAAGGGTGGTCCAAAACATTCAGTACTTC. The encoded protein is CASSKRVVQNIQYF.

This clone was detected a few times. The V call is TRBV12-3 or TRBV12-4, the J call TRBJ1-1; D is uncertain. The CDR3 extends over 12 amino acids. V lost 3 bases and J 1 base, leaving 3 bases between the germline ends. The CDR3, as DNA: TGTGCCAGCAGTTTTAGGAACACTGAAGCTTTCTTT. Protein sequence: CASSFRNTEAFF.

This sequence joins TRBV27 and TRBJ1-1; the D gene is possibly TRBD1 (6 bases). The CDR3 contains 13 residues. V lost 3 bases and J lost 7, with 12 bases in between. The germline V gene encodes CDR1 MNHEY and CDR2 SMNVEV (reference sequence). For the CDR3, the DNA is TGTGCCAGCAGTTTGCGACAGGAAAGTGAAGCTTTCTTT. It specifies CASSLRQESEAFF.

This chain links TRBV28 with TRBJ1-2; D possibly corresponds to TRBD1 (6 bases). Per germline, CDR1 MDHEN and CDR2 SYDVKM. CDR3 length: 13 amino acids. The ends were cut back, 7 bases at V and 8 bases at J, with 17 bases in the middle. The CDR3 DNA follows: TGTGCCAGCATACAGGGTCCCGGCGGCGGCTACACCTTC. This codes for CASIQGPGGGYTF.

The CDR3 is CASSLGAVSPLHF. CDR3 nucleotide sequence: TGTGCCAGCAGTTTGGGGGCGGTCTCACCCCTCCACTTT. V and J are TRBV12-3 or TRBV12-4 and TRBJ1-6; D may be TRBD1 (6 bases). V lost 3 bases, J lost 10 bases, and 10 bases lay in between. The CDR3 contains 13 residues.

A word on this clone: At the DNA level, this CDR3 is encoded by other sequences in the same sample as well. The rearrangement links TRBV5-1 to TRBJ2-3; D is uncertain. The ends were cut back, 4 bases at V and 0 bases at J, with 9 bases in the middle. Germline lookup yields CDR1 SGHRS and CDR2 YFSETQ. The CDR3 covers 14 residues. The CDR3 here is CASSPDTSTDTQYF. The CDR3 DNA reads as TGCGCCAGCAGCCCAGACACCAGCACAGATACGCAGTATTTT.

This clone was recorded only once. The chain joins TRBV3-1 (or the pseudogene TRBV3-2) to TRBJ1-3; D call uncertain. CDR1 is LGHDT, CDR2 YNNKEL, per germline (reference sequence). The CDR3 runs 13 residues. Trimming stripped 5 bases from V and 4 bases from J, with 9 bases between. CDR3 bases: TGTGCCAGCAGCTCCCGGCCGGGAAACACCATATATTTT. Translated, it gives CASSSRPGNTIYF.

The chain joins TRBV29-1 to TRBJ2-4; D unresolved. Trimming left V 4 bases short and J 9 bases short, with 10 bases between. The CDR3 consists of 11 residues. Looked up from germline, CDR1 is SQVTM and CDR2 is ANQGSEA. The CDR3, as DNA: TGCAGCGTTGCTGGGTCTGGCATTCAGTACTTC. It encodes CSVAGSGIQYF.

The gene calls are TRBV19 and TRBJ2-7, with 8 bases identical to TRBD1. Per the germline V gene, CDR1 is LNHDA and CDR2 is SQIVND (reference sequence). The CDR3 covers 13 residues. J was trimmed by 6 bases and V by 9 bases; bases with no gene match: 10. In nucleotides, the CDR3 is TGTGCCAGCCGTGGACAGGGTTTACGCGAGCAGTACTTC. Translated, it gives CASRGQGLREQYF.

This clone was picked up a small number of times. The V call is TRBV10-3, the J call TRBJ1-1; D is undetermined. The V gene's germline CDR1 is ENHRY and CDR2 SYGVKD. V dropped 2 bases and J dropped 4 bases, with 5 bases sitting between them. The CDR3 loop spans 12 amino acids. Here the CDR3 DNA reads TGTGCCATCAGTGAGATGGCCACTGAAGCTTTCTTT. The encoded protein is CAISEMATEAFF.

The chain has TRBV4-1 and TRBJ1-1; 7 positions agree with TRBD1. Germline V gene sequence: CDR1 MGHRA, CDR2 YSYEKL. Trimming at V came to 2 bases and at J to 4 bases, leaving 4 bases not matched to a gene. The CDR3 has 14 residues. CDR3 sequence: CASSQQGGSTEAFF. DNA of the CDR3: TGCGCCAGCAGCCAACAGGGGGGTAGCACTGAAGCTTTCTTT.

V is TRBV6-1 and J is TRBJ2-3; D is ambiguous. Germline V gene sequence: CDR1 MNHNS, CDR2 SASEGT. V gave up 2 bases and J gave up 2 bases, with 8 bases separating them. This CDR3 contains 14 residues. CDR3 loop: CASSERRITDTQYF. The DNA for the CDR3 is TGTGCCAGCAGTGAAAGGCGGATCACAGATACGCAGTATTTT.

Here the CDR3 DNA reads TGCAGTGGAGCAGGGATCGACGAGCAGTACTTC. Translated: CSGAGIDEQYF. V and J are TRBV20-1 and TRBJ2-7; D is perhaps TRBD1 (5 bases). Germline values: CDR1 DFQATT, CDR2 SNEGSKA (reference sequence). The CDR3 sequence is 11 residues long. V was clipped by 7 bases and J by 5 bases, with 12 bases between them.

The chain carries TRBV5-4 and TRBJ2-4; 11 positions agree with TRBD2. The germline V gene encodes CDR1 SGHNT and CDR2 YYREEE (reference sequence). This CDR3 has 14 residues. The ends lost 5 bases at V and 5 bases at J; junction bases unmatched: 3. The CDR3 coding sequence is TGTGCCAGCAGTTTAGCGGGGGGGCAAAACATTCAGTACTTC. This sequence encodes CASSLAGGQNIQYF.

The chain is built from TRBV5-1 and TRBJ1-1, with D maybe TRBD1 (5 bases). Trimming stripped 4 bases from V and 4 bases from J, with 17 bases between. The V gene's germline CDR1 is SGHRS and CDR2 YFSETQ. The CDR3 sequence is 15 residues long. The CDR3 bases are TGCGCCAGCAGCGTTACCCAGGGAGGAAGCACTGAAGCTTTCTTT. Amino acids: CASSVTQGGSTEAFF.

The chain combines TRBV24-1 with TRBJ2-6; no firm D call. CDR1 KGHDR and CDR2 SFDVKD come from the germline V gene. The CDR3 is 18 amino acids. V was shortened by 5 bases and J by 0 bases, with 16 bases between the two germline ends. CDR3 residues: CATSGNYGPNSGANVLTF. The CDR3 DNA reads as TGTGCCACCAGTGGTAACTACGGGCCAAACTCTGGGGCCAACGTCCTGACTTTC.

J is TRBJ2-7 and V is TRBV5-1, with D unresolved. Trimming left V 0 bases short and J 4 bases short, with 14 bases between. The CDR3 sequence is 15 residues long. The V gene's germline CDR1 is SGHRS and CDR2 YFSETQ. CDR3 in amino acids: CASSLGIGVVYEQYF. CDR3 sequence (DNA): TGCGCCAGCAGCTTGGGGATTGGGGTCGTGTACGAGCAGTACTTC.

As for this clone: This specimen includes other DNA sequences encoding the same CDR3. The rearrangement links TRBV5-5 to TRBJ2-2; a weak D match, TRBD2 (5 bases). This CDR3 region has 14 residues. The ends were cut back, 0 bases at V and 5 bases at J, with 8 bases in the middle. Germline V gives CDR1 SGHKS, CDR2 YYEKEE (reference sequence). The CDR3 loop is CASSLDGLTGELFF. CDR3 bases: TGTGCCAGCAGCTTGGACGGACTTACCGGGGAGCTGTTTTTT.

The sample holds a few counts of this clone. The CDR3, as DNA: TGTGCCAGCAGCCTCTCCGGGACAGCGTACTACTCTGGGGCCAACGTCCTGACTTTC. Translated: CASSLSGTAYYSGANVLTF. This sequence joins TRBV5-6 and TRBJ2-6, with 7 bases aligning to TRBD1. The CDR3 is 19 amino acids. Germline lookup yields CDR1 SGHDT and CDR2 YYEEEE. The trim removed 4 bases at V and 0 bases at J, leaving 13 bases unmatched.

The chain couples TRBV9 to TRBJ2-5; 9 positions match TRBD1. Per germline, CDR1 SGDLS and CDR2 YYNGEE. After removal of 4 bases from V and 7 bases from J, the junction contained 11 bases not matched to a gene. CDR3 length: 15 residues. In DNA form, the CDR3 reads TGTGCCAGCAGCTCTCAAACAGGGGGCGTGGGGACCCAGTACTTC. It translates to CASSSQTGGVGTQYF.

The chain employs TRBV19 and TRBJ2-2, with 7 bases identical to TRBD2. Germline lookup yields CDR1 LNHDA and CDR2 SQIVND (reference sequence). The CDR3 spans 14 residues. After removal of 10 bases from V and 3 bases from J, the junction contained 8 bases not matched to a gene. This CDR3 reads CATEAGKDTGELFF. CDR3 coding DNA: TGTGCCACCGAAGCGGGAAAAGACACCGGGGAGCTGTTTTTT.

The chain is built from TRBV29-1 and TRBJ1-5; D gene unclear. Germline lookup yields CDR1 SQVTM and CDR2 ANQGSEA. V gave up 6 bases and J gave up 2 bases, with 11 bases separating them. The length of the CDR3 is 13 residues. The CDR3 DNA reads as TGCAGCGTGCAGGCGTCCGGCAATCAGCCCCAGCATTTT. It specifies CSVQASGNQPQHF. Filled out from reference TRBV29-1 and TRBJ1-5, the complete variable domain reads SAVISQKPSRDICQRGTSLTIQCQVDSQVTMMFWYRQQPGQSLTLIATANQGSEATYESGFVIDKFPISRPNLTFSTLTVSNMSPEDSSIYLCSVQASGNQPQHFGDGTRLSIL.

V usage is TRBV5-1 and J usage is TRBJ1-2; TRBD1 matches at 10 bases. The germline CDR1 and CDR2 sequences are SGHRS and YFSETQ. This CDR3 is 15 amino acids long. After removal of 0 bases from V and 4 bases from J, the junction contained 3 bases not matched to a gene. CDR3 residues: CASSLGDRGGYGYTF. The CDR3, as DNA: TGCGCCAGCAGCTTGGGGGACAGGGGCGGCTATGGCTACACCTTC.